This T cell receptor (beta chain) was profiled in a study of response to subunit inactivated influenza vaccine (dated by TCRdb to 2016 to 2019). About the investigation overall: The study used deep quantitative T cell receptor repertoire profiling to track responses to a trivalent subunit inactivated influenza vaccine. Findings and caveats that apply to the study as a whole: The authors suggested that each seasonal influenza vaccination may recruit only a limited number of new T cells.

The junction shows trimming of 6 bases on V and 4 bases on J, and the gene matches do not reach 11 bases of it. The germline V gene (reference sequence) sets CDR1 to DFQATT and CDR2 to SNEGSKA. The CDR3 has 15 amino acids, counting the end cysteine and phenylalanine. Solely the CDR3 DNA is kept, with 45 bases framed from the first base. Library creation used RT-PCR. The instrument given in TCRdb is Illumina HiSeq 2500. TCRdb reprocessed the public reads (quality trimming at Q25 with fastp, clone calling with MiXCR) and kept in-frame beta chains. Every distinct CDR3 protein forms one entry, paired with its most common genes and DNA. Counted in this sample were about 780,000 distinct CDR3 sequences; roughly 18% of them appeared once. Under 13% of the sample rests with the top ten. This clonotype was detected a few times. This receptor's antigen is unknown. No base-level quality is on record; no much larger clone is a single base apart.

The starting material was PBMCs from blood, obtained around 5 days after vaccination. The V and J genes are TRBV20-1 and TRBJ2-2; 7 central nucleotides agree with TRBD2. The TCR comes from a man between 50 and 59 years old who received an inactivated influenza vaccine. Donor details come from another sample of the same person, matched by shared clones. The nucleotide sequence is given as TGCAGTGCCCGTGAACGGCGGGAGAGCACCGGGGAGCTGTTTTTT. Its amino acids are CSARERRESTGELFF.